What follows is one T cell receptor beta chain and its context. What it binds is not known. This sample was included in a study of shared clonotypes between healthy human individuals. Study-wide findings and caveats: Investigators expected sequencing depth to affect clonotype sharing among donors.

Germline assignment: CDR1 SGHRS and CDR2 YFSETQ. Deletions cut 0 bases from V and 6 bases from J, with 10 bases between. The CDR3 totals 13 residues. Clones were read by immunoSEQ multiplex PCR, and TCRdb kept only the in-frame ones, dropping some. The data show around 2.5 million clones, with 90% to 95% seen just once and more than 0.35% held by the top ten. The specimen was naive CD4+ T cells from PBMCs. Stated subset: CD45RA+ positively selected. This sequence joins TRBV5-1 and TRBJ2-7; D ambiguous. The source is a man younger than 35 in good health. Some clones in this sample may be carry-over from other donors' samples. CDR3 nucleotide sequence: TGCGCCAGCAGCTTGGACTACCCCCGCGAGCAGTACTTC. Translating gives CASSLDYPREQYF.